This TCR beta chain derives from a study of cytomegalovirus exposure and HLA in healthy donors. The study, taken as a whole, reports: A later examination showed that TCR association rates differed by HLA locus, with DRB1 most and HLA-C fewest. Earlier analysis looked at TCR beta V segments, and most were productive about 87% or about 30% of the time. Most CMV-associated TCR beta chains were later found to appear HLA-restricted. According to the study, roughly 160 TCR beta chains were cytomegalovirus-associated.

It was with 60 Vbeta and 13 Jbeta primers that the PCR ran. Method: immunoSEQ multiplex PCR; TCRdb's copy keeps in-frame clones and lacks some. The data show about 150,000 clones, around four fifths seen once. The J segment lost 9 bases and the V segment lost 6 bases, leaving 6 bases of the junction unmatched. From germline, CDR1 is MNHEY and CDR2 SVGAGI. The CDR3 totals 12 residues. This clone was detected a few times. Its antigen remains unidentified. The TCR originated in a boy aged 2 to 10 in good health and CMV-seronegative. Sample: PBMCs. The J gene is TRBJ1-2, the V gene TRBV6-5; 8 positions match TRBD1. In DNA form, the CDR3 reads TGTGCCAGCAGCCAGACAGGGGATCGCTACACCTTC. Protein: CASSQTGDRYTF.